The text below deals with one T cell receptor beta chain. Genes and germline are mouse. The sequence runs out 1 residue before the end of the CDR3; the remainder is reconstructed from the germline J gene. The time point is: mouse harvest day 7 after allogeneic transplant. The graft held 10^6 splenic CD5+ T cells and 10^7 T-cell-depleted bone marrow cells. This CDR3 spans 13 amino acids. CDR1 is KGHPV, CDR2 FQNQEV, per germline (reference sequence). Trimming took 4 bases from V and 10 from J; bases not matched to a gene: 4. The data derive from a study of tissue T cells after allogeneic stem cell transplantation. Here immunoSEQ multiplex PCR was the method, and the copy in TCRdb shows in-frame clones only, minus some. The sample holds approximately 2,100 clones, approximately 56% seen once.

Sequencing was performed on spleen. The chain is built from TRBV26 and TRBJ1-6; 7 bases match TRBD1. TRBJ1-6 is an ORF; its function is uncertain. The TCR comes from a female BALB/c mouse given C57BL/6 T cells with graft-versus-host disease after an allogeneic hematopoietic cell transplant. CDR3 in amino acids: CASSQGARSPLYF. CDR3 DNA (partial): TGTGCCAGCAGTCAGGGGGCGCGGTCGCCCCTCTAC.